This T cell receptor beta chain derives from a study of cytomegalovirus exposure and HLA in healthy donors. Study results and limitations: Later analysis demonstrated an association between a missense DCLRE1C variant and TCR beta V- and J-gene trimming. What was likely a sequencing artifact was a cluster of highly shared sequence variants. HLA restriction was apparent for most CMV-associated TCR beta chains in a later analysis.

A word on this clone: Its antigen is as yet unknown.

The PCR ran on 60 Vbeta and 13 Jbeta primers. Sequenced by immunoSEQ multiplex PCR; TCRdb stores in-frame clones only, minus some. The repertoire holds 130,000 to 150,000 clones, with more than 75% as singletons. When sampled, the donors appeared nominally healthy, though they likely had unrecorded immune exposures. This TCR derives from a female donor in good health and CMV-seronegative. Sequences were obtained from PBMCs.

CDR3 DNA: TGTGCCAGCAGCCGGACGGGGGGTGAGACCCAGTACTTC. It codes for CASSRTGGETQYF. J is TRBJ2-5 and V is TRBV6-1, with 7 bases lining up with TRBD2. CDR1 and CDR2 from the germline V gene are MNHNS and SASEGT. Trimming cost V 6 bases and J 5 bases; bases outside gene matches: 6. This CDR3 comprises 13 residues.